A selection of T cell receptor beta chains follows, all from one sample in a study of T cell changes during pregnancy in multiple sclerosis. Measured with immunoSEQ multiplex PCR; TCRdb has only the in-frame clones, and not every one. The sample yields roughly 60,000 clones, 80% to 95% seen once. The material was peripheral blood, obtained in the second trimester of pregnancy. Source of these receptors: a female donor with multiple sclerosis, enrolled in a pregnancy study. CDR3s include the opening cysteine and the closing phenylalanine or tryptophan. D genes are given only for firm matches. Size is omitted from some rows. Given values are once, few, many or a class for expanded clones.

size: NA; J: TRBJ2-7; V: TRBV27; D: TRBD2; CDR3: CASSLAGGLSYEQYF; DNA: TGTGCCAGCAGTTTAGCGGGAGGGTTGTCCTACGAGCAGTACTTC
size: NA; J: TRBJ2-2; V: TRBV10-1; D: NA; CDR3: CASSELPLEGGELFF; DNA: TGCGCCAGCAGTGAACTGCCTCTAGAAGGAGGGGAGCTGTTTTTT
size: NA; J: TRBJ2-7; V: TRBV25-1; D: TRBD2; CDR3: CASSLSSGASYEQYF; DNA: TGTGCCAGCAGTCTCTCTAGCGGGGCTTCCTACGAGCAGTACTTC
size: NA; J: TRBJ2-7; V: TRBV4-1; D: TRBD2; CDR3: CASSQRSGAYEQYF; DNA: TGCGCCAGCAGCCAACGTAGCGGGGCCTACGAGCAGTACTTC
size: once; J: TRBJ2-7; V: TRBV5-1; D: NA; CDR3: CASSLESGEQYF; DNA: TGCGCCAGCAGCTTGGAAAGCGGCGAGCAGTACTTC
size: NA; J: TRBJ1-5; V: TRBV18; D: TRBD1; CDR3: CASSPRGQGLTQPQHF; DNA: TGTGCCAGCTCACCACGAGGACAGGGGCTAACTCAGCCCCAGCATTTT
size: NA; J: TRBJ1-2; V: TRBV2; D: TRBD1; CDR3: CASSGTGGNYGYTF; DNA: TGTGCCAGCAGTGGGACAGGGGGGAACTATGGCTACACCTTC
size: NA; J: TRBJ1-6; V: TRBV6-6; D: NA; CDR3: CASRQYNSPLHF; DNA: TGTGCCAGCAGACAGTATAATTCACCCCTCCACTTT
size: NA; J: TRBJ1-2; V: TRBV6-6; D: TRBD1; CDR3: CASSGGQSTNYGYTF; DNA: TGTGCCAGCAGTGGGGGACAGTCGACTAACTATGGCTACACCTTC
size: NA; J: TRBJ2-3; V: TRBV15; D: NA; CDR3: CATSSGVAEPTDTQYF; DNA: TGTGCCACCAGCTCCGGGGTAGCGGAACCCACAGATACGCAGTATTTT
size: NA; J: TRBJ1-1; V: TRBV29-1; D: NA; CDR3: CSVVVGTLNTEAFF; DNA: TGCAGCGTTGTCGTTGGTACATTAAACACTGAAGCTTTCTTT
size: NA; J: TRBJ2-1; V: TRBV2; D: TRBD2; CDR3: CASSRLAGSSFSYNEQFF; DNA: TGTGCCAGCAGCCGCCTAGCGGGATCGTCCTTCTCCTACAATGAGCAGTTCTTC
size: NA; J: TRBJ2-7; V: TRBV7-8; D: TRBD1; CDR3: CASRRIRTGGSYEQYF; DNA: TGTGCCAGCAGGCGGATCCGGACAGGGGGCTCCTACGAGCAGTACTTC
size: NA; J: TRBJ2-1; V: TRBV7-6; D: TRBD2; CDR3: CASSFGTSGTYNEQFF; DNA: TGTGCCAGCAGCTTTGGTACTAGCGGAACCTACAATGAGCAGTTCTTC
size: NA; J: TRBJ2-7; V: TRBV4-2; D: NA; CDR3: CASSQASVAYEQYF; DNA: TGTGCCAGCAGCCAAGCATCGGTAGCCTACGAGCAGTACTTC
size: NA; J: TRBJ2-4; V: TRBV5-6; D: NA; CDR3: CASSLVDTGEAKNIQYF; DNA: TGTGCCAGCAGCCTTGTCGACACAGGAGAGGCCAAAAACATTCAGTACTTC
size: NA; J: TRBJ2-1; V: TRBV7-8; D: TRBD2; CDR3: CASSTLAGASSYNEQFF; DNA: TGTGCCAGCAGCACCCTAGCGGGGGCCAGCTCCTACAATGAGCAGTTCTTC